Included here is one T cell receptor beta chain sequence, with context. Antigen specificity is unknown. The data stem from a study of cytomegalovirus exposure and HLA in healthy donors. The overall study: Around 80 million unique TCRs from HLA-typed donors were held in an early data release. Membership in the Caucasian-associated ancestry cluster was found for around four fifths of 350 to 450 genotyped donors.

The CDR3 extends over 14 amino acids. Per the germline V gene, CDR1 is SNHLY and CDR2 is FYNNEI. V shed 8 bases, J shed 5 bases, and the junction held 6 bases outside the gene matches. Primers: 60 Vbeta forward and 13 Jbeta reverse. Libraries were prepared by immunoSEQ multiplex PCR; TCRdb keeps only in-frame clonotypes and omits some of them. This table holds some 200,000 clones, 80% to 90% found once. Study-level results: More than 15,000 TCR beta sequences were associated with HLA alleles at 0.05 false discovery rate in a later analysis. When presence/absence was analysed, sequencing depth was taken to be roughly uniform across donors.

Sequencing input: PBMCs. This clonotype was obtained from a woman aged 18-29 years in good health and CMV-seronegative. The rearrangement joins TRBV2 to TRBJ2-2; the match to TRBD2 covers 9 bases. CDR3: CASETLAGTGELFF. The CDR3, as DNA: TGTGCCAGCGAAACTCTAGCGGGGACCGGGGAGCTGTTTTTT.